The T cell receptor (beta chain) under discussion was sequenced for a study of shared clonotypes between healthy human individuals. About the study: CD4 naive cells filled three plates per donor, CD4 memory three, CD8 naive two and CD8 memory one.

This table comes from immunoSEQ multiplex PCR, and its TCRdb copy is limited to in-frame clones, with some not included. This sample has some 2,400,000 clones, with approximately 95% found just once. In germline, CDR1 is MNHNY, CDR2 SVGAGI (reference sequence). CDR3 length: 12 amino acids. Deletions cut 0 bases from V and 9 bases from J, with 9 bases between. The genes are TRBV6-6 and TRBJ2-7, with D uncertain. Specimen: naive CD4+ T cells sorted from blood. Subset described: CD45RA+ positively selected. The source is a man aged 18 to 29 in good health. The CDR3 spells CASSYSPGWQYF. In DNA form, the CDR3 reads TGTGCCAGCAGTTACTCCCCCGGCTGGCAGTACTTC.